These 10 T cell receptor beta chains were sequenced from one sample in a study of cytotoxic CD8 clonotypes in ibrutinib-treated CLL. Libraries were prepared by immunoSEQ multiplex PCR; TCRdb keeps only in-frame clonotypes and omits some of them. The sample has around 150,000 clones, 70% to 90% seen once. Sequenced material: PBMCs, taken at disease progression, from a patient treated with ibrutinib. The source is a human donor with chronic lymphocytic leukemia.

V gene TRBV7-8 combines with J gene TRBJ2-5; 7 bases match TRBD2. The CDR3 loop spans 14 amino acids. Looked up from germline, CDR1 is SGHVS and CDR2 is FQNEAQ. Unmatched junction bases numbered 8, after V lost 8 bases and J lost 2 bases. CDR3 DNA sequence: TGTGCCAGCCTACTGGGGGGGAAACAAGAGACCCAGTACTTC. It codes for CASLLGGKQETQYF.

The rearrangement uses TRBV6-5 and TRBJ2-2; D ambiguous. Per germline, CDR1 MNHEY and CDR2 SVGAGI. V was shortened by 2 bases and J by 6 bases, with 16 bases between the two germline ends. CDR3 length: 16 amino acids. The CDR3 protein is CASSYPSADPAGELFF. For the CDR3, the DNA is TGTGCCAGCAGTTACCCTTCCGCTGATCCCGCCGGGGAGCTGTTTTTT.

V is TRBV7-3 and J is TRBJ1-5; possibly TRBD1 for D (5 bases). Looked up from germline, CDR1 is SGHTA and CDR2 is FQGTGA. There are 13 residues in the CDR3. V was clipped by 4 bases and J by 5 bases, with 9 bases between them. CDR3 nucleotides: TGTGCCAGCAGCTCCGACAGATATCAGCCCCAGCATTTT. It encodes CASSSDRYQPQHF.

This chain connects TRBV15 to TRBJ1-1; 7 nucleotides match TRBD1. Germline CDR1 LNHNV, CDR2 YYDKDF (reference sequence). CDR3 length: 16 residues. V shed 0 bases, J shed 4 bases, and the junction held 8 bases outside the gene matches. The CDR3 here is CATSRDHNRGSTEAFF. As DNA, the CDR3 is TGTGCCACCAGCAGAGATCATAACAGGGGATCCACTGAAGCTTTCTTT.

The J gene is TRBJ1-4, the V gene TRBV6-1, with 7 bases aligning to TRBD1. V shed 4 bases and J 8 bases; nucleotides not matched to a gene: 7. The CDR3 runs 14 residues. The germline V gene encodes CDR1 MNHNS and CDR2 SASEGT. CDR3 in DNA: TGTGCCAGCAGTGTAGTGGCAGGGGGGGAAAAACTGTTTTTT. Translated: CASSVVAGGEKLFF.

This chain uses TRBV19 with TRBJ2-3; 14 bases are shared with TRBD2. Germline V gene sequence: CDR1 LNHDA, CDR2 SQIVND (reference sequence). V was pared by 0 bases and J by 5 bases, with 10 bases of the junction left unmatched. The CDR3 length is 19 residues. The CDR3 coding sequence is TGTGCCAGTAGTATAGATCCCCCGGGACTAGCGGGAGTTCTAGATACGCAGTATTTT. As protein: CASSIDPPGLAGVLDTQYF.

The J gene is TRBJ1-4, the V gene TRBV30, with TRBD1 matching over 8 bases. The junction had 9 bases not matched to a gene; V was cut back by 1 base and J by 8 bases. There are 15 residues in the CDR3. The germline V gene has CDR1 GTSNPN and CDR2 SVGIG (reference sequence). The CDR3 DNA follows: TGTGCCTGGAGTGAACCCCAGGGGGCAAGAGAAAAACTGTTTTTT. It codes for CAWSEPQGAREKLFF. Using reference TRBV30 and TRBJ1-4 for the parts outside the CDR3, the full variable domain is SQTIHQWPATLVQPVGSPLSLECTVEGTSNPNLYWYRQAAGRGLQLLFYSVGIGQISSEVPQNLSASRPQDRQFILSSKKLLLSDSGFYLCAWSEPQGAREKLFFGSGTQLSVL.

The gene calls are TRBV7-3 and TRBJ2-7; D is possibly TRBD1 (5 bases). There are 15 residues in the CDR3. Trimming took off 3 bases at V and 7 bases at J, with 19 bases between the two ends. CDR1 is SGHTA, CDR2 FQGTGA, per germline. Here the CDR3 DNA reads TGTGCCAGCAGCTTTCGACAGATAGCTCTGCGGGAGCAGTACTTC. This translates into CASSFRQIALREQYF. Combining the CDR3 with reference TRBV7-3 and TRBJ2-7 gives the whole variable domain GAGVSQTPSNKVTEKGKYVELRCDPISGHTALYWYRQSLGQGPEFLIYFQGTGAADDSGLPNDRFFAVRPEGSVSTLKIQRTERGDSAVYLCASSFRQIALREQYFGPGTRLTVT.

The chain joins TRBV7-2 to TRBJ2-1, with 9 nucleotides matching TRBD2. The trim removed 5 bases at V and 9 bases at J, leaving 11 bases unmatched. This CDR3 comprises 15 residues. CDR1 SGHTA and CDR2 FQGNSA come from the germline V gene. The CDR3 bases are TGTGCCAGCAGCCCGCCGTTAGCGGGAGTTCTTGAGCAGTTCTTC. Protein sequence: CASSPPLAGVLEQFF.

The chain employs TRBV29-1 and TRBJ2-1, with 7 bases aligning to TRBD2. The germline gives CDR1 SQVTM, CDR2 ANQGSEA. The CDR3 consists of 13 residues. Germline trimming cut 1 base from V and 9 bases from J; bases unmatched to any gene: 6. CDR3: CSVEAAGEGEQFF. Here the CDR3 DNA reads TGCAGCGTTGAAGCCGCCGGGGAGGGTGAGCAGTTCTTC.